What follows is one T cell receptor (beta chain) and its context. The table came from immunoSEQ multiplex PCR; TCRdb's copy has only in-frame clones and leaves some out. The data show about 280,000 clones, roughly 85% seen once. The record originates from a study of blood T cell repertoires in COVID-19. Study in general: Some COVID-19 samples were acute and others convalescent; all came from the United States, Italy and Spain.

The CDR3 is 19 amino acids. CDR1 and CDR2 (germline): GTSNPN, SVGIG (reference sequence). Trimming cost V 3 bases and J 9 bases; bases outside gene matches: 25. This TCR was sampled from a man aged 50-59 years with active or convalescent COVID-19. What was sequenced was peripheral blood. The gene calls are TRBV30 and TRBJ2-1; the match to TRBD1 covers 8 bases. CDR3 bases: TGTGCCTGGAGGCGGGCAGGGGGCCGGAGTAGCGGAAAAGCGAGTGAGCAGTTCTTC. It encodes CAWRRAGGRSSGKASEQFF.